This T cell receptor (beta chain) was documented in a study of CD8+ T cells in alopecia areata. About the research overall: Dosing with tofacitinib proceeded for 6 to 18 months, followed by 6 months off drug.

Study results and caveats: Tofacitinib produced a significant decrease in scalp clonality and in expanded CD8+ clones among the top 100.

Points on this clone: Its antigen is not identified.

The germline gives CDR1 SQVTM, CDR2 ANQGSEA. Trimming left V 6 bases short and J 8 bases short, with 13 bases between. This CDR3 has 11 amino acids. In each case, RNA was isolated and then reverse transcribed into cDNA as the sequencing template. Here immunoSEQ multiplex PCR was the method, and the copy in TCRdb shows in-frame clones only, minus some. Of about 190,000 clones in the sample, 60% were seen once. The sample's treatment: oral pan-JAK inhibitor, 5-10 mg twice daily. The chain employs TRBV29-1 and TRBJ1-2; no clear D gene. The TCR originated in a human donor with alopecia areata. The material sequenced was CD4+ T cells sorted from blood, taken at week 24, from a patient treated with tofacitinib. The CDR3 coding sequence is TGCAGCGTACAAAAATTGGAGGGCTACACCTTC. Translating gives CSVQKLEGYTF.